Here is one TCR beta chain with its context. TCRdb re-called the RACE reads with MiXCR, one entry per CDR3 protein. Of about 340,000 distinct CDR3 sequences in the sample, roughly 6.9% were seen once. Time point specified: patch test 1, 2 weeks after DPC sensitization. Treatment in this sample: therapeutic diphenylcyclopropenone sensitization with weekly scalp DPC. The entry originates in a study of human T cells and chemical hapten exposure. The TCR comes from a woman aged 18-29 years with alopecia areata. Some clones in this sample may be carry-over from other donors' samples. Here the sequenced sample was whole blood, taken in connection with sensitization to the hapten diphenylcyclopropenone (DPC).

The CDR3 nucleotides read TGTGCCAGCAGCCAGTCGGACTACTATAATTCACCCCTCCACTTT. As protein: CASSQSDYYNSPLHF. The V call is TRBV3-1, the J call TRBJ1-6, with D hard to call. With 3 bases removed from V and 3 bases from J, the gap between germline ends came to 9 bases. The CDR3 length is 15 residues. Germline-derived CDR1 and CDR2 are LGHDT and YNNKEL (reference sequence).